The sequence of this T cell receptor (beta chain) was determined in a study of blood T cell repertoires in COVID-19. Study-level background: Sites across the United States, Italy and Spain contributed samples from acute and convalescent COVID-19. The cDNA or gDNA used as material had been derived from T cells, B-cell-depleted T cells, or PBMCs.

The junction had 6 bases not matched to a gene; V was cut back by 5 bases and J by 5 bases. The CDR3 runs 17 residues. Germline CDR1 is MNHEY and CDR2 is SVGEGT. Per the authors' pipeline: How many nucleated cells were present was estimated from reference gene primer amplification. Some clones are missing from TCRdb's copy, which holds only in-frame ones; the method was immunoSEQ multiplex PCR. V, J and clone size derive from that table, while D and trimming were established from the DNA sequence. This table has approximately 90,000 clones, 80% to 90% appearing once. The sequence derives from a woman older than 75 with acute or convalescent COVID-19. The V call is TRBV6-2 or TRBV6-3, the J call TRBJ2-2, with 15 bases identical to TRBD2. The sample taken for sequencing was peripheral blood. This CDR3 reads CASSRGLAGGLTGELFF. As DNA, the CDR3 is TGTGCCAGCAGTCGCGGACTAGCGGGGGGGCTGACCGGGGAGCTGTTTTTT.